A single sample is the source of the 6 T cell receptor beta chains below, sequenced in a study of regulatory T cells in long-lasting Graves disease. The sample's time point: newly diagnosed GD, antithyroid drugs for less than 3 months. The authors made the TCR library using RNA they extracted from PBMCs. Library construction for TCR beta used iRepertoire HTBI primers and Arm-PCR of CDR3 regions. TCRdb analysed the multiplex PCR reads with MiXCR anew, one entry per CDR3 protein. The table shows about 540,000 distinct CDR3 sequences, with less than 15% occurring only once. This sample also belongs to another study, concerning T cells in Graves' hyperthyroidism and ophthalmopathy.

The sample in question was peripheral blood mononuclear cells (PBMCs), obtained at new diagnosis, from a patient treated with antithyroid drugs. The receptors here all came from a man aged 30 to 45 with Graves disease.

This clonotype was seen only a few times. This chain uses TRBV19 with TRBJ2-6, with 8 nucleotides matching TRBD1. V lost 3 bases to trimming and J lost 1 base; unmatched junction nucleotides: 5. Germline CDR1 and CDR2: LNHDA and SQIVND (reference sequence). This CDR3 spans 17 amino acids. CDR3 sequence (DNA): TGTGCCAGTAGTATTGACAGGGGATCATCTGGGGCCAACGTCCTGACTTTC. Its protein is CASSIDRGSSGANVLTF.

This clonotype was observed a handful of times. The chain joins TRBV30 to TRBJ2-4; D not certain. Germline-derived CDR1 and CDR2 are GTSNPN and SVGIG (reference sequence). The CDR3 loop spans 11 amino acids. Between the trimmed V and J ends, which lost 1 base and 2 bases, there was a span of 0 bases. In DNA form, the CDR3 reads TGTGCCTGGAGTGCCAAAAACATTCAGTACTTC. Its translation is CAWSAKNIQYF.

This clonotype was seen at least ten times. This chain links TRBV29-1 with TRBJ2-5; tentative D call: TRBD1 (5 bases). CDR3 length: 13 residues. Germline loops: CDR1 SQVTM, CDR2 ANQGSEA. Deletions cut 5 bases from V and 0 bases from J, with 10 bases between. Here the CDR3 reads CSVHRGYQETQYF. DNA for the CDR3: TGCAGCGTTCATAGGGGTTACCAAGAGACCCAGTACTTC.

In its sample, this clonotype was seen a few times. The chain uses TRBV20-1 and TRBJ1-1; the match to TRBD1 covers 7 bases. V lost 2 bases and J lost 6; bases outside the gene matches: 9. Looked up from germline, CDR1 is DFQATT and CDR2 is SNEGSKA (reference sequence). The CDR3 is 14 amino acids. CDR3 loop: CSARQTGDPSEAFF. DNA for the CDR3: TGCAGTGCTAGACAAACAGGGGACCCTTCTGAAGCTTTCTTT.

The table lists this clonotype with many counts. CDR3 amino acids: CASSYSAGEGANEQFF. Here the CDR3 DNA reads TGTGCCAGCAGTTACTCAGCGGGAGAAGGTGCCAATGAGCAGTTCTTC. The chain is built from TRBV6-5 and TRBJ2-1; 8 bases match TRBD2. V lost 0 bases and J lost 6; bases outside the gene matches: 7. Germline V gene data show CDR1 as MNHEY and CDR2 as SVGAGI. The CDR3 length is 16 residues.

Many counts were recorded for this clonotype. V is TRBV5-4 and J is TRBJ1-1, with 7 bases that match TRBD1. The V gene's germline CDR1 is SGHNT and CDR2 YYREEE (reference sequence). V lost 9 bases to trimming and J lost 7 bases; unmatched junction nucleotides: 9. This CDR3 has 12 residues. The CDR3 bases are TGTGCCACGCAGGGGGTGGAGAATGAAGCTTTCTTT. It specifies CATQGVENEAFF.